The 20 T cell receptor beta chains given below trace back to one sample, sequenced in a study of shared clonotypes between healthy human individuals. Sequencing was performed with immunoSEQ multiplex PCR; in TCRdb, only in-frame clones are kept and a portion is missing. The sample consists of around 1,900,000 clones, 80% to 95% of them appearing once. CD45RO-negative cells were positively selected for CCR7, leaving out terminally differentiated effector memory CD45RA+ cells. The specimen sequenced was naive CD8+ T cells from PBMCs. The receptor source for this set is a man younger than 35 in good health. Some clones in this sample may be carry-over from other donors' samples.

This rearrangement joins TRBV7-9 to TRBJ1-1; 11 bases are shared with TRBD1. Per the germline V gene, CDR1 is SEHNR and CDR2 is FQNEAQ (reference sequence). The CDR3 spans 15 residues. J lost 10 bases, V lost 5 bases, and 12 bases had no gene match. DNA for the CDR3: TGTGCCAGCAGCCCGGGGACAGGGGGTGGGGAGGGAGCTTTCTTT. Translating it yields CASSPGTGGGEGAFF.

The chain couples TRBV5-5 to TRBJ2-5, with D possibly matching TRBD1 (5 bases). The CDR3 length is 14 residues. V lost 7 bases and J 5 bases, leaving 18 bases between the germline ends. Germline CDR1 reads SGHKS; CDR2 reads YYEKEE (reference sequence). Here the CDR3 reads CASGFLLRVETQYF. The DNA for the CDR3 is TGTGCCAGCGGATTCTTGCTCAGGGTGGAGACCCAGTACTTC.

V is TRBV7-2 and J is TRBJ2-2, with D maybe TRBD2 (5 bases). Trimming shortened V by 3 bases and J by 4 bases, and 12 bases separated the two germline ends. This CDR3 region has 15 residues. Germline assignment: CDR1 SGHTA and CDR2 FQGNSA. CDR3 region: CASSLGGFGTGELFF. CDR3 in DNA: TGTGCCAGCAGCTTGGGCGGGTTCGGCACCGGGGAGCTGTTTTTT.

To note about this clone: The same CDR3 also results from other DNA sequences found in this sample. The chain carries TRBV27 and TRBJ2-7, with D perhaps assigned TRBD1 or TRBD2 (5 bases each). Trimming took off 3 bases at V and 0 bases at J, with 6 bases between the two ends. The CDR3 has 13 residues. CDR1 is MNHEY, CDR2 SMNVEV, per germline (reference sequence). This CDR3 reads CASSLGPSYEQYF. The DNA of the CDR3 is TGTGCCAGCAGTTTGGGACCCTCCTACGAGCAGTACTTC.

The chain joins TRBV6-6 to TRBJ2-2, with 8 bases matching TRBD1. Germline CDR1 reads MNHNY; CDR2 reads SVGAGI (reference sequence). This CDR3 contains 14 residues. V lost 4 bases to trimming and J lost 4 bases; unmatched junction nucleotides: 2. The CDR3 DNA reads TGTGCCAGCAGTTTCAGGGGGCGCACCGGGGAGCTGTTTTTT. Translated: CASSFRGRTGELFF.

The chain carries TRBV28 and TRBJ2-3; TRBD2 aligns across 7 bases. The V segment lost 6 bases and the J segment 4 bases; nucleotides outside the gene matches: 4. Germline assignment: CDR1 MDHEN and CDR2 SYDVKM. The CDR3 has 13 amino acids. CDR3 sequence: CASRAGEADTQYF. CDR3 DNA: TGTGCCAGCAGGGCGGGAGAGGCAGATACGCAGTATTTT.

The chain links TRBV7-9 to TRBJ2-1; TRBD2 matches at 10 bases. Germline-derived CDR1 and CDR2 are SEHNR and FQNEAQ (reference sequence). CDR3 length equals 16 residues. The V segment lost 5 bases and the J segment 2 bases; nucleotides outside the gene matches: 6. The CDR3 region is CASSPLAGETYNEQFF. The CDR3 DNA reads TGTGCCAGCAGCCCTCTAGCGGGAGAAACCTACAATGAGCAGTTCTTC. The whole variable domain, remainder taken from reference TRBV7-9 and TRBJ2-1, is DTGVSQNPRHKITKRGQNVTFRCDPISEHNRLYWYRQTLGQGPEFLTYFQNEAQLEKSRLLSDRFSAERPKGSFSTLEIQRTEQGDSAMYLCASSPLAGETYNEQFFGPGTRLTVL.

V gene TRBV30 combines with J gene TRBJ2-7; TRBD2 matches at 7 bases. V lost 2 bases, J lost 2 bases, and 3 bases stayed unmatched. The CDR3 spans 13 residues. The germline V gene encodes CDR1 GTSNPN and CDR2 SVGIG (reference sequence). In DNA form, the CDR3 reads TGTGCCTGGAGTATCGGGACTACCTACGAGCAGTACTTC. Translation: CAWSIGTTYEQYF.

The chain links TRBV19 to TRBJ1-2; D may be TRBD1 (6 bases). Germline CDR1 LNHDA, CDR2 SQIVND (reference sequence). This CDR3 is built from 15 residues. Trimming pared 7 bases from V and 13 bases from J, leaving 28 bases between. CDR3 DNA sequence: TGTGCCAGTACCGACTCCCTCCGGGCCCCCATGGGGGCCACCTTC. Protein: CASTDSLRAPMGATF.

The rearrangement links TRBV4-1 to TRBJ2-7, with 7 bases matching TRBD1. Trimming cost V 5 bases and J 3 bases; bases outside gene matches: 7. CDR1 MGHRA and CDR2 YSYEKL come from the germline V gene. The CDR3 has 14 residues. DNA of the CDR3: TGCGCCAGCAGCGCAACAAGGGGGCTCTACGAGCAGTACTTC. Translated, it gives CASSATRGLYEQYF.

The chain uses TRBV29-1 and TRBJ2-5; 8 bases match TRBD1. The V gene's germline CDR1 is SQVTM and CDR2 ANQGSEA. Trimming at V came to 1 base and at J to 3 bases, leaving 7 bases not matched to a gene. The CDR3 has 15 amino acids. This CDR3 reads CSVEGGQGYEETQYF. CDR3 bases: TGCAGCGTTGAAGGAGGACAGGGCTATGAAGAGACCCAGTACTTC. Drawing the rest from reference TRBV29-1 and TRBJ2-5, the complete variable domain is SAVISQKPSRDICQRGTSLTIQCQVDSQVTMMFWYRQQPGQSLTLIATANQGSEATYESGFVIDKFPISRPNLTFSTLTVSNMSPEDSSIYLCSVEGGQGYEETQYFGPGTRLLVL.

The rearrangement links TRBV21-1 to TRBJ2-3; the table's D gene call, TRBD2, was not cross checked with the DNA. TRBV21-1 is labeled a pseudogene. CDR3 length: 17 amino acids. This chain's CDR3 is CASSKGEREGRVDTQYF. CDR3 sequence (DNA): TGTGCCAGCAGCAAGGGGGAGCGGGAGGGCCGTGTAGATACGCAGTATTTT.

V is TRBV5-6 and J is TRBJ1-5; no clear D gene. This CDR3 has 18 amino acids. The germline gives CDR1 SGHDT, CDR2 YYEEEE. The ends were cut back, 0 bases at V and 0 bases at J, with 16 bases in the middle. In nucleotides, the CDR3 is TGTGCCAGCAGCTTGGCAGGAGGACGGATGTATAGCAATCAGCCCCAGCATTTT. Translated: CASSLAGGRMYSNQPQHF.

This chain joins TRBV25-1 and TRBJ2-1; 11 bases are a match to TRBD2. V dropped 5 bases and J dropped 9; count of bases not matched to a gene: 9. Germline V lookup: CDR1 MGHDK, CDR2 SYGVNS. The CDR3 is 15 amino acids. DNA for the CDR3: TGTGCCAGCAGTCGGCTAGCGGGAGGTAGAAGTGAGCAGTTCTTC. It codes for CASSRLAGGRSEQFF.

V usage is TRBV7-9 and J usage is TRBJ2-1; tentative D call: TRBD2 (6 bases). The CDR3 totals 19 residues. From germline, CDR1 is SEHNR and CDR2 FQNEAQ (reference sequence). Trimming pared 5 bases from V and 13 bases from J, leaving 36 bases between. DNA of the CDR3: TGTGCCAGCAGCGCGCTAGAAAGACTAGTCGGGGCTACTACGGTTCGACAGTTCTTC. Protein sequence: CASSALERLVGATTVRQFF.

CDR3 sequence: CASSMSLGQPQHF. The CDR3 region has the DNA TGTGCCAGTAGTATGTCGCTCGGTCAGCCCCAGCATTTT. This chain connects TRBV19 to TRBJ1-5; D uncertain. The CDR3 spans 13 residues. The germline V gene has CDR1 LNHDA and CDR2 SQIVND (reference sequence). Trimming took 3 bases from V and 6 from J, leaving 9 bases between them.

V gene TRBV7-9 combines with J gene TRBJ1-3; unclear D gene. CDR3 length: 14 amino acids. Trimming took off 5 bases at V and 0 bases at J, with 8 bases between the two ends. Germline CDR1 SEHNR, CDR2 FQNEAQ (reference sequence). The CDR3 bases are TGTGCCAGCAGCCAGTCTATCTCTGGAAACACCATATATTTT. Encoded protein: CASSQSISGNTIYF.

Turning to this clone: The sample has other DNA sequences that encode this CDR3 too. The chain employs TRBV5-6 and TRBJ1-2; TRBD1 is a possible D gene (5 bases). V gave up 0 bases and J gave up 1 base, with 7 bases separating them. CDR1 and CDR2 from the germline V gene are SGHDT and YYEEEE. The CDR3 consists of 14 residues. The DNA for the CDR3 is TGTGCCAGCAGCTTGGGGGGCGGTAACTATGGCTACACCTTC. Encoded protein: CASSLGGGNYGYTF.

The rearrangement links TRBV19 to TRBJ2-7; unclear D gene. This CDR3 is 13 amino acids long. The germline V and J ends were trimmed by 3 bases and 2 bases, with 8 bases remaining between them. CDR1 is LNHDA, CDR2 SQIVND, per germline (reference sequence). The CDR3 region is CASSMTDAYEQYF. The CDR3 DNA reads TGTGCCAGTAGTATGACGGATGCCTACGAGCAGTACTTC.

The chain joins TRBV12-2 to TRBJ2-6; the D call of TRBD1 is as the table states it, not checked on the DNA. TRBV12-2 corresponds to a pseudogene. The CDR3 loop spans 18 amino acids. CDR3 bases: TGTGCAAGTCGCAGAAATGTCTCCACACAAAGTCGGGCCAACGTCCTGACTTTC. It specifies CASRRNVSTQSRANVLTF.